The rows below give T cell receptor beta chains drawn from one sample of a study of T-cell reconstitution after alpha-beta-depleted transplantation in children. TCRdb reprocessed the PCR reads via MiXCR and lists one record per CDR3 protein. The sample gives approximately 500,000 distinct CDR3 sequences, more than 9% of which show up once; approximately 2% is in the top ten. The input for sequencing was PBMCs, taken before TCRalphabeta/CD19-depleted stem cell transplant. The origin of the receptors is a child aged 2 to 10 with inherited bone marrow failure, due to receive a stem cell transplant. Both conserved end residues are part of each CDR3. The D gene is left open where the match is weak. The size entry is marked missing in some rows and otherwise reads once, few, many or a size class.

CASSPTSGRDEQFF | TGTGCCAGCTCACCAACTAGCGGGAGGGATGAGCAGTTCTTC | . | TRBJ2-1 | TRBD2 | TRBV18
CSEEGQGTIGELFF | TGCAGCGAGGAAGGACAGGGGACCATCGGGGAGCTGTTTTTT | many | TRBJ2-2 | TRBD1 | TRBV29-1
CASSRDRSGGYTF | TGTGCCAGCAGCCGGGACAGATCGGGGGGCTACACCTTC | many | TRBJ1-2 | TRBD1 | TRBV6-1
CASSFSPPRQGSQPQHF | TGTGCCAGCAGTTTTTCTCCCCCCCGACAGGGGAGTCAGCCCCAGCATTTT | . | TRBJ1-5 | TRBD1 | TRBV12-3/TRBV12-4
CSVDGLGQGSYNEQFF | TGCAGCGTTGATGGTCTTGGGCAGGGATCCTACAATGAGCAGTTCTTC | many | TRBJ2-1 | . | TRBV29-1
CSAGGLAGGPSEQYF | TGCAGTGCTGGAGGACTAGCGGGAGGGCCAAGCGAGCAGTACTTC | many | TRBJ2-7 | TRBD2 | TRBV20-1
CASSLNKGRQETQYF | TGTGCCAGCAGCTTGAATAAGGGGCGACAAGAGACCCAGTACTTC | many | TRBJ2-5 | . | TRBV5-4
CASSLFGGNSEETQYF | TGCGCCAGCAGCTTGTTTGGGGGCAACAGCGAAGAGACCCAGTACTTC | many | TRBJ2-5 | . | TRBV5-1
CASSPPGQGLQTQYF | TGTGCCAGCAGCCCCCCCGGACAGGGACTGCAGACGCAGTATTTT | many | TRBJ2-3 | TRBD1 | TRBV7-8
CASSAIMPYEQYF | TGTGCCAGCAGCGCCATTATGCCCTACGAGCAGTACTTC | . | TRBJ2-7 | . | TRBV27
CSASPGLGGETQYF | TGCAGTGCTAGTCCCGGACTAGGGGGCGAGACCCAGTACTTC | few | TRBJ2-5 | . | TRBV20-1
CASKLAGSSYNEQFF | TGCGCCAGCAAACTAGCGGGGAGCTCCTACAATGAGCAGTTCTTC | many | TRBJ2-1 | TRBD2 | TRBV5-1
CASSFWDYRDGSSGNTIYF | TGTGCCAGCAGTTTTTGGGACTATCGGGACGGGAGCTCTGGAAACACCATATATTTT | few | TRBJ1-3 | . | TRBV28
CASSSGSSGTQYF | TGTGCCAGCAGCTCCGGGTCTTCGGGGACCCAGTACTTC | many | TRBJ2-5 | . | TRBV7-2
CASTFPRFKETQYF | TGCGCCAGCACTTTTCCAAGGTTTAAAGAGACCCAGTACTTC | . | TRBJ2-5 | . | TRBV23-1
CASSLEVGKETQYF | TGTGCCAGCAGCTTAGAAGTGGGGAAAGAGACCCAGTACTTC | many | TRBJ2-5 | . | TRBV11-2
CASSWGQGVTEAFF | TGTGCCAGCAGCTGGGGACAGGGGGTCACTGAAGCTTTCTTT | many | TRBJ1-1 | TRBD1 | TRBV5-8
CASSSRQNTEAFF | TGTGCCAGCAGCTCACGCCAGAACACTGAAGCTTTCTTT | many | TRBJ1-1 | . | TRBV11-2
CASSFGITDTQYF | TGTGCCAGCAGTTTCGGCATCACAGATACGCAGTATTTT | few | TRBJ2-3 | . | TRBV12-3/TRBV12-4
CASSLLPGTQYF | TGCGCCAGCAGTCTTTTGCCTGGTACGCAGTATTTT | . | TRBJ2-3 | . | TRBV23-1
CATSDFEDNEQFF | TGTGCCACCAGTGATTTTGAAGACAATGAGCAGTTCTTC | many | TRBJ2-1 | . | TRBV24-1
CASSLESRGKFQETQYF | TGTGCCAGCAGCTTAGAGTCCCGGGGAAAGTTCCAAGAGACCCAGTACTTC | few | TRBJ2-5 | . | TRBV11-2
CAISDGLAPGELFF | TGTGCCATCAGCGACGGACTAGCGCCCGGGGAGCTGTTTTTT | many | TRBJ2-2 | TRBD2 | TRBV10-3
CASSFRRDTQYF | TGTGCCAGCAGTTTCCGGAGAGATACGCAGTATTTT | many | TRBJ2-3 | . | TRBV12-3/TRBV12-4
CASSLTSGRMNEQFF | TGTGCCAGCAGCCTGACTAGCGGGAGAATGAATGAGCAGTTCTTC | many | TRBJ2-1 | TRBD2 | TRBV7-2
CASSLVPQGGTDTQYF | TGTGCCAGCAGTTTAGTCCCACAGGGCGGCACAGATACGCAGTATTTT | few | TRBJ2-3 | . | TRBV12-3/TRBV12-4
CSVAGEGRDRFTHYGYTF | TGCAGCGTTGCCGGTGAGGGGAGGGACAGATTTACTCACTATGGCTACACCTTC | many | TRBJ1-2 | TRBD1 | TRBV29-1
CSAGASLSRPQHF | TGCAGTGCTGGGGCGAGTTTATCGCGGCCCCAGCATTTT | many | TRBJ1-5 | . | TRBV20-1
CASSVGQDHRPLHF | TGTGCCAGCAGCGTGGGACAGGACCACCGACCCCTCCACTTT | many | TRBJ1-6 | TRBD1 | TRBV9
CSARDRKNSPLHF | TGCAGTGCTAGAGACAGGAAGAATTCACCCCTCCACTTT | many | TRBJ1-6 | . | TRBV20-1
CSAGVRANEQFF | TGCAGCGCGGGGGTCAGGGCGAATGAGCAGTTCTTC | . | TRBJ2-1 | . | TRBV29-1
CASSRKLWTSGRVDQFF | TGTGCCAGCAGCCGAAAACTTTGGACTAGCGGGAGGGTTGACCAGTTCTTC | . | TRBJ2-1 | TRBD2 | TRBV5-6
CASARTSASAYEQYF | TGTGCCAGCGCCCGGACTAGCGCGAGTGCCTACGAGCAGTACTTC | many | TRBJ2-7 | TRBD2 | TRBV6-1
CASSPQTLNSGANVLTF | TGTGCCAGCAGCCCACAAACCCTAAACTCTGGGGCCAACGTCCTGACTTTC | many | TRBJ2-6 | . | TRBV4-2
CATTVGGGADTQYF | TGTGCCACCACGGTGGGGGGAGGCGCAGATACGCAGTATTTT | . | TRBJ2-3 | . | TRBV12-3/TRBV12-4
CAIGLTIFTGELFF | TGTGCCATCGGGCTCACTATTTTCACCGGGGAGCTGTTTTTT | many | TRBJ2-2 | . | TRBV10-3
CASSLEQGRRSDTQYF | TGTGCCAGCAGCCTAGAACAGGGGAGGAGGTCAGATACGCAGTATTTT | many | TRBJ2-3 | . | TRBV7-2
CASSFGGNGYNEQFF | TGTGCCAGCAGCTTCGGGGGGAATGGTTACAATGAGCAGTTCTTC | many | TRBJ2-1 | TRBD2 | TRBV5-4
CASSRENQETQYF | TGTGCCAGCAGCCGGGAAAACCAAGAGACCCAGTACTTC | many | TRBJ2-5 | . | TRBV7-9
CASSLSRGGETQYF | TGTGCCAGCAGTTTATCGAGAGGGGGGGAGACCCAGTACTTC | many | TRBJ2-5 | . | TRBV27
CASSQERGYLGKNTEAFF | TGTGCCAGCAGCCAAGAAAGAGGGTATCTCGGGAAGAACACTGAAGCTTTCTTT | . | TRBJ1-1 | . | TRBV4-2
CASSLQGATSGGSYEQYF | TGTGCCAGCAGCTTACAGGGGGCCACTAGCGGAGGCTCCTACGAGCAGTACTTC | few | TRBJ2-7 | . | TRBV11-2
CSAARGDEQFF | TGCAGTGCCGCGCGGGGCGATGAGCAGTTCTTC | many | TRBJ2-1 | . | TRBV20-1
CASSSQGVHEKLFF | TGTGCCAGCAGCTCACAGGGGGTCCATGAAAAACTGTTTTTT | . | TRBJ1-4 | TRBD1 | TRBV7-9
CASSLWSEPGYEQYF | TGTGCCAGCAGCTTATGGTCGGAGCCGGGCTACGAGCAGTACTTC | many | TRBJ2-7 | . | TRBV7-7